The 18 T cell receptor beta chains in this list originate from one sample, sequenced in a study of long-term antiretroviral therapy in people with HIV. immunoSEQ v3.0 was run at survey level. Sequenced by immunoSEQ multiplex PCR; TCRdb stores in-frame clones only, minus some. The sample contains about 15,000 clones, about 85% of which appear only once. The input for sequencing was unsorted PBMCs, taken less than 1.3 years before starting antiretroviral therapy. The origin of the receptors is a young man with HIV.

The rearrangement joins TRBV28 to TRBJ1-5; a possible D gene is TRBD1 (5 bases). The CDR3 extends over 14 amino acids. V dropped 11 bases and J dropped 7 bases, with 21 bases sitting between them. Germline V gene sequence: CDR1 MDHEN, CDR2 SYDVKM. The CDR3 DNA sequence: TGTGCCGGTCGATCCCAGGCCGGGGGGCAGCCCCAGCATTTT. Protein: CAGRSQAGGQPQHF.

The chain links TRBV30 to TRBJ2-3, with 7 positions matching TRBD2. The germline V gene encodes CDR1 GTSNPN and CDR2 SVGIG (reference sequence). CDR3 size: 15 residues. J was trimmed by 0 bases and V by 6 bases; bases with no gene match: 9. The CDR3 loop is CACSVAGASTDTQYF. Here the CDR3 DNA reads TGTGCCTGTTCGGTTGCGGGAGCGAGCACAGATACGCAGTATTTT.

The sample holds a few counts of this clone. The V call is TRBV28, the J call TRBJ1-2; D remains unclear. The germline gives CDR1 MDHEN, CDR2 SYDVKM. Between the trimmed V and J ends, which lost 4 bases and 5 bases, there was a span of 11 bases. CDR3 length equals 13 residues. The CDR3 nucleotides read TGTGCCAGCAGTTCCCCTGTCAATTATGGCTACACCTTC. It translates to CASSSPVNYGYTF.

V and J are TRBV7-2 and TRBJ1-5; TRBD1 might be the D (5 bases). Germline V CDR1 and CDR2: SGHTA, FQGNSA. The CDR3 sequence is 13 residues long. V dropped 4 bases and J dropped 4 bases, with 8 bases sitting between them. The DNA of the CDR3 is TGTGCCAGCAGCTACCACAGGAATCAGCCCCAGCATTTT. It encodes CASSYHRNQPQHF.

The chain couples TRBV6-5 to TRBJ2-7, with TRBD1 identical over 8 bases. Germline values: CDR1 MNHEY, CDR2 SVGAGI. V was clipped by 5 bases and J by 2 bases; unmatched bases: 5. The CDR3 is 14 residues long. The CDR3 nucleotides read TGTGCCAGCAGTACCCCGGGACAGGCCTACGAGCAGTACTTC. Translation gives CASSTPGQAYEQYF.

V and J are TRBV9 and TRBJ2-3; no definite D call. CDR3 length: 14 amino acids. Trimming pared 0 bases from V and 3 bases from J, leaving 8 bases between. Germline assignment: CDR1 SGDLS and CDR2 YYNGEE. The CDR3 reads CASSVEGDTDTQYF. CDR3 DNA sequence: TGTGCCAGCAGCGTAGAAGGCGATACAGATACGCAGTATTTT.

This clone was seen only once. The chain uses TRBV5-8 and TRBJ1-4, with D possibly matching TRBD1 (5 bases). V shed 7 bases and J shed 5 bases, with 15 bases lying between them. The length of the CDR3 is 14 residues. Germline CDR1 SGHTS, CDR2 YDEGEE. The CDR3 coding sequence is TGTGCCAGCCAGCGTGAACCAGGGAATGAAAAACTGTTTTTT. This encodes CASQREPGNEKLFF.

V usage is TRBV30 and J usage is TRBJ1-1; no clear D. The V and J ends lost 1 base and 0 bases respectively, with 6 bases between them. The CDR3 spans 13 residues. Germline loops: CDR1 GTSNPN, CDR2 SVGIG (reference sequence). Here the CDR3 reads CAWSGWVNTEAFF. DNA of the CDR3: TGTGCCTGGAGTGGGTGGGTGAACACTGAAGCTTTCTTT.

The chain uses TRBV29-1 and TRBJ2-2, with 10 bases aligning to TRBD1. The germline CDR1 and CDR2 sequences are SQVTM and ANQGSEA. The CDR3 runs to 13 residues. V dropped 6 bases and J dropped 2; count of bases not matched to a gene: 0. The CDR3 DNA reads as TGCAGCGTGACAGGGGGCAACACCGGGGAGCTGTTTTTT. Protein sequence: CSVTGGNTGELFF.

This chain uses TRBV4-3 with TRBJ2-3, with D possibly called TRBD1 or TRBD2 (6 bases each). CDR1 and CDR2 from the germline V gene are LGHNA and YSLEER. V lost 0 bases and J 2 bases, leaving 15 bases between the germline ends. This CDR3 spans 17 amino acids. The CDR3 DNA reads as TGCGCCAGCAGCCAAGATAGGGGGGCCGTACTCACAGATACGCAGTATTTT. This codes for CASSQDRGAVLTDTQYF.

The CDR3 region is CASSGSVTDTQYF. The CDR3 DNA reads as TGTGCCAGTAGTGGGAGTGTAACAGATACGCAGTATTTT. The V call is TRBV19, the J call TRBJ2-3; perhaps TRBD2 as D (5 bases). This CDR3 contains 13 residues. V dropped 5 bases and J dropped 3 bases, with 9 bases sitting between them. CDR1 and CDR2 (germline): LNHDA, SQIVND (reference sequence).

The chain carries TRBV19 and TRBJ1-5; D is ambiguous. The germline V gene has CDR1 LNHDA and CDR2 SQIVND (reference sequence). The CDR3 consists of 13 residues. The V gene lost 6 bases and the J gene lost 0 bases, with 6 bases spanning the gap. CDR3 protein: CASSDDSNQPQHF. In nucleotides, the CDR3 is TGTGCCAGTAGCGACGATAGCAATCAGCCCCAGCATTTT.

This clone was recorded a few times. The CDR3 is CASSLVLAEYEQYF. In DNA form, the CDR3 reads TGTGCCAGCAGCTTAGTTTTAGCGGAGTACGAGCAGTACTTC. This rearrangement joins TRBV13 to TRBJ2-7; TRBD2 is a possible D gene (6 bases). Germline assignment: CDR1 PRHDT and CDR2 FYEKMQ (reference sequence). The V gene lost 1 base and the J gene lost 4 bases, with 11 bases spanning the gap. The CDR3 length is 14 residues.

The chain recombines TRBV29-1 with TRBJ1-5; D is ambiguous. The V gene lost 5 bases and the J gene lost 4 bases, with 12 bases spanning the gap. CDR3 size: 13 residues. Germline loops: CDR1 SQVTM, CDR2 ANQGSEA. CDR3 DNA sequence: TGCAGCGTTTACTGGGATCCGAATCAGCCCCAGCATTTT. Translated: CSVYWDPNQPQHF.

The chain carries TRBV7-2 and TRBJ1-1; possibly TRBD1 for D (6 bases). The germline V gene encodes CDR1 SGHTA and CDR2 FQGNSA. With 4 bases removed from V and 4 bases from J, the gap between germline ends came to 10 bases. This CDR3 region has 13 residues. The CDR3 DNA follows: TGTGCCAGCAGCTCTACAGGGAGCACTGAAGCTTTCTTT. It specifies CASSSTGSTEAFF.

The chain links TRBV11-1 to TRBJ1-6; D gene unclear. CDR1 is SGHAT, CDR2 FQDESV, per germline (reference sequence). The V gene lost 8 bases and the J gene lost 6 bases, with 8 bases spanning the gap. This CDR3 contains 12 residues. CDR3 sequence: CASGTINSPLHF. In nucleotides, the CDR3 is TGTGCCAGCGGAACTATTAATTCACCCCTCCACTTT.

CDR3 residues: CASSKGLARREQFF. The DNA of the CDR3 is TGTGCCAGCAGTAAGGGACTAGCTCGGCGAGAGCAGTTCTTC. The chain uses TRBV28 and TRBJ2-1; 9 positions match TRBD2. The CDR3 is 14 amino acids. Germline V gene sequence: CDR1 MDHEN, CDR2 SYDVKM. V shed 5 bases, J shed 10 bases, and the junction held 9 bases outside the gene matches.

The V gene is TRBV10-3, the J gene TRBJ2-6, with D perhaps TRBD2 (6 bases). Per germline, CDR1 ENHRY and CDR2 SYGVKD. There are 22 residues in the CDR3. V was clipped by 1 base and J by 3 bases, with 28 bases between them. CDR3 amino acids: CAISELVSGGSGSRGGANVLTF. The CDR3 DNA sequence: TGTGCCATCAGTGAGTTGGTTTCAGGCGGCTCCGGGAGTAGGGGTGGGGCCAACGTCCTGACTTTC.